These 21 T cell receptor beta chains originate from one sample sequenced in a study of CD8 T cells in ankylosing spondylitis. TCRdb used MiXCR to reprocess the 5' RACE reads, holding one entry per CDR3 protein. The table lists under 950,000 distinct CDR3 sequences, around 20% of them singletons, with around 20% in the top ten. Whole-study results and caveats: One TCR beta motif, made up of fewer than 10 highly homologous variants, appeared characteristic of ankylosing spondylitis blood.

These TCRs are of unknown antigen specificity. Sequencing was done on a sample of blood, either unsorted or a sorted T cell fraction (not recorded which). These receptors were obtained from a male donor with ankylosing spondylitis.

This chain connects TRBV18 to TRBJ2-3; 7 positions match TRBD1. CDR3 length: 13 amino acids. Germline V gene lookup returns CDR1 KGHSH and CDR2 LQKENI. The J segment lost 5 bases and the V segment lost 1 base, leaving 0 bases of the junction unmatched. The CDR3 DNA follows: TGTGCCAGCTCACCACACAGGGGAGATACGCAGTATTTT. The encoded protein is CASSPHRGDTQYF.

This clonotype was seen only a few times. J is TRBJ2-1 and V is TRBV5-6; 12 bases match TRBD2. Trimming cost V 1 base and J 2 bases; bases outside gene matches: 4. Germline CDR1 and CDR2: SGHDT and YYEEEE. This CDR3 comprises 17 residues. The DNA of the CDR3 is TGTGCCAGCAGCTTGAGCCTAGCGGGGGGGCCCTACAATGAGCAGTTCTTC. It specifies CASSLSLAGGPYNEQFF.

The chain couples TRBV5-1 to TRBJ1-3; D is perhaps TRBD1 (5 bases). The length of the CDR3 is 14 residues. Looked up from germline, CDR1 is SGHRS and CDR2 is YFSETQ. Trimming removed 4 bases at V and 3 bases at J, with 11 bases between. Here the CDR3 DNA reads TGCGCCAGCAGCCGCGGGGACGGTGGAAACACCATATATTTT. Its protein is CASSRGDGGNTIYF.

V usage is TRBV6-1 and J usage is TRBJ1-5; 7 nucleotides match TRBD1. Germline loops: CDR1 MNHNS, CDR2 SASEGT. The CDR3 length is 15 residues. The ends lost 5 bases at V and 2 bases at J; junction bases unmatched: 6. The CDR3, as DNA: TGTGCCAGCAGTACCACCGACAGGGGCAATCAGCCCCAGCATTTT. Protein: CASSTTDRGNQPQHF.

The sample holds a few counts of this clonotype. This sequence joins TRBV25-1 and TRBJ2-7; the D is unclear. The CDR3 has 15 residues. Germline V gene lookup returns CDR1 MGHDK and CDR2 SYGVNS. Trimming took off 3 bases at V and 2 bases at J, with 14 bases between the two ends. The chain's CDR3 is CASSDPQAVTYEQYF. The DNA for the CDR3 is TGTGCCAGCAGTGATCCCCAGGCAGTCACCTACGAGCAGTACTTC.

This clonotype was seen only a few times. The J gene is TRBJ2-5, the V gene TRBV7-2, with D perhaps TRBD2 (5 bases). Germline V gives CDR1 SGHTA, CDR2 FQGNSA. The V end was cut by 5 bases, the J end by 0 bases, with 13 bases between. This CDR3 is 15 amino acids long. CDR3 nucleotides: TGTGCCAGCAGCCGTATACTAGGGAACCAAGAGACCCAGTACTTC. Its translation is CASSRILGNQETQYF.

This clonotype has more than one count but fewer than ten. V usage is TRBV7-9 and J usage is TRBJ1-2, with D possibly being TRBD1 (6 bases). Germline V lookup: CDR1 SEHNR, CDR2 FQNEAQ (reference sequence). The CDR3 is 15 residues long. The germline V and J ends were trimmed by 0 bases and 6 bases, with 14 bases remaining between them. Written as DNA, the CDR3 is TGTGCCAGCAGCTTAGCTTTCGGCAACAGGGATGGCTACACCTTC. Protein sequence: CASSLAFGNRDGYTF.

This chain joins TRBV7-2 and TRBJ2-1, with 12 bases that match TRBD2. CDR1 is SGHTA and CDR2 is FQGNSA in the germline V gene. V shed 1 base and J 10 bases; nucleotides not matched to a gene: 11. The CDR3 runs 17 residues. Here the CDR3 DNA reads TGTGCCAGCAGCTTAGTAGCTGGGACTAGCGGGTCCAGCGAGCAGTTCTTC. Its translation: CASSLVAGTSGSSEQFF.

This clonotype occurred a few times. V is TRBV27 and J is TRBJ1-1; D call uncertain. Germline CDR1 is MNHEY and CDR2 is SMNVEV (reference sequence). This CDR3 is built from 15 residues. Trimming shortened V by 2 bases and J by 1 base, and 11 bases separated the two germline ends. As DNA, the CDR3 is TGTGCCAGCAGTTTAAGTCCAGCGCCGAACACTGAAGCTTTCTTT. Protein sequence: CASSLSPAPNTEAFF.

This chain joins TRBV7-9 and TRBJ2-3; 8 bases map to TRBD1. Trimming at V came to 1 base and at J to 4 bases, leaving 7 bases not matched to a gene. CDR1 and CDR2 from the germline V gene are SEHNR and FQNEAQ (reference sequence). The CDR3 consists of 16 residues. The CDR3 nucleotides read TGTGCCAGCAGCTTAGTAGGGACAGGACCTTCAGATACGCAGTATTTT. Amino acids: CASSLVGTGPSDTQYF.

The chain employs TRBV4-3 and TRBJ2-3; 14 nucleotides match TRBD2. The junction had 14 bases not matched to a gene; V was cut back by 5 bases and J by 1 base. Germline CDR1 LGHNA, CDR2 YSLEER. The CDR3 has 20 residues. CDR3 coding DNA: TGCGCCAGCAGCAGGCAACTGGGGACTAGCGGGAGTCGCGGCACAGATACGCAGTATTTT. Encoded protein: CASSRQLGTSGSRGTDTQYF.

This clonotype turned up a few times. The junction shows a germline mismatch at one end, possibly a read error. The J gene is TRBJ2-3, the V gene TRBV12-3 or TRBV12-4; tentative D call: TRBD1 (6 bases). This CDR3 is built from 12 residues. Written as DNA, the CDR3 is TGTGCCAGCAGCCCCCGACAGGCGCGTGCGGCTTTT. It yields the protein CASSPRQARAAF.

The J gene is TRBJ2-7, the V gene TRBV27; the D gene is possibly TRBD2 (6 bases). From germline, CDR1 is MNHEY and CDR2 SMNVEV (reference sequence). The CDR3 runs to 14 residues. V was pared by 9 bases and J by 0 bases, with 15 bases between. The CDR3 DNA reads as TGTGCCAGTAGGAGGGAGGTGAGCTCCTACGAGCAGTACTTC. It codes for CASRREVSSYEQYF.

V and J are TRBV29-1 and TRBJ2-3; TRBD2 matches at 10 bases. This CDR3 region has 16 residues. With 6 bases clipped from V and 1 base from J, the junction kept 10 bases outside the gene matches. The germline V gene has CDR1 SQVTM and CDR2 ANQGSEA. The CDR3 loop is CSVLGILAGGTDTQYF. CDR3 DNA: TGCAGCGTCCTGGGGATTCTAGCGGGGGGCACAGATACGCAGTATTTT.

There are a few counts of this clonotype. CDR3 nucleotide sequence: TGTGCCAGCAGACCCCGCGGGACAGCCTATAGCAATCAGCCCCAGCATTTT. Amino acid sequence: CASRPRGTAYSNQPQHF. The chain has TRBV2 and TRBJ1-5; the match to TRBD1 covers 7 bases. With 6 bases clipped from V and 0 bases from J, the junction kept 11 bases outside the gene matches. This CDR3 is 17 amino acids long. Per the germline V gene, CDR1 is SNHLY and CDR2 is FYNNEI.

The CDR3, as DNA: TGTGCCAGCAGCCCTTGGACTAGCGGGGGGTTCGGGGAGCTGTTTTTT. It codes for CASSPWTSGGFGELFF. The V call is TRBV7-6, the J call TRBJ2-2; the match to TRBD2 covers 14 bases. With 5 bases clipped from V and 7 bases from J, the junction kept 6 bases outside the gene matches. The CDR3 is 16 residues long. CDR1 is SGHVS and CDR2 is FNYEAQ in the germline V gene.

This chain joins TRBV27 and TRBJ2-3; 11 bases match TRBD2. The CDR3 is 13 residues long. The V gene's germline CDR1 is MNHEY and CDR2 SMNVEV (reference sequence). Trimming removed 8 bases from V and 7 bases from J; junction bases left unmatched: 5. In nucleotides, the CDR3 is TGTGCCAGCGGAACTAGCGGGAGTTATACGCAGTATTTT. As protein: CASGTSGSYTQYF.

This clonotype appeared a few times. This chain links TRBV6-2 or TRBV6-3 with TRBJ1-5, with a tentative D call TRBD1 (5 bases). Germline CDR1 MNHEY, CDR2 SVGEGT. CDR3 length: 13 amino acids. Trimming took off 6 bases at V and 4 bases at J, with 10 bases between the two ends. The CDR3 is CASRKPGNQPQHF. For the CDR3, the DNA is TGTGCCAGCAGGAAACCAGGGAATCAGCCCCAGCATTTT.

The V call is TRBV6-2 or TRBV6-3, the J call TRBJ2-1; the match to TRBD2 covers 7 bases. Germline CDR1 reads MNHEY; CDR2 reads SVGEGT. The V gene end was trimmed by 8 bases and the J gene end by 2 bases; junction bases not matched to a gene: 6. The CDR3 is 14 residues long. CDR3 DNA: TGTGCCAGCTCGGCCCTAGCGGCCTACAATGAGCAGTTCTTC. Translating it yields CASSALAAYNEQFF.

There are a few counts of this clonotype. The chain has TRBV5-5 and TRBJ1-4; 7 bases agree with TRBD1. In germline, CDR1 is SGHKS, CDR2 YYEKEE (reference sequence). J gave up 8 bases and V 3 bases, and 7 bases lay outside the gene matches. This CDR3 has 14 residues. CDR3 sequence reads: CASSSGQAQEKLFF. CDR3 in DNA: TGTGCCAGCAGCTCAGGACAGGCTCAGGAAAAACTGTTTTTT.

This clonotype has just a few counts. This chain uses TRBV6-2 or TRBV6-3 with TRBJ1-5, with a possible D match to TRBD1 (6 bases). Germline lookup yields CDR1 MNHEY and CDR2 SVGEGT. This CDR3 has 15 amino acids. With 5 bases removed from V and 7 bases from J, the gap between germline ends came to 18 bases. The CDR3, as DNA: TGTGCCAGCAGTACCCGGGACACCGGGGGGCAGCCCCAGCATTTT. It translates to CASSTRDTGGQPQHF.